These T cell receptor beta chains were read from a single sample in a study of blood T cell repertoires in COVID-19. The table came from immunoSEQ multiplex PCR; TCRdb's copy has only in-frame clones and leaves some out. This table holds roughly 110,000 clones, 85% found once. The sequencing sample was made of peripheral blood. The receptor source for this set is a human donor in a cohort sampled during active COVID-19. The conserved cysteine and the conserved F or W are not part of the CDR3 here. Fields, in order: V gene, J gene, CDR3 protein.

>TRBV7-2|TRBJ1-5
ASSSGTGTISNQPQH
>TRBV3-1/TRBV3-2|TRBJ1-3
ASSHPEQGSGNTIY
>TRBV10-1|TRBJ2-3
ASSEWGQPGDTQY
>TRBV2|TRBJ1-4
ASRETGGMNEKLF
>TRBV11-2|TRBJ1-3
ASSLVGASDGLSGNTIY
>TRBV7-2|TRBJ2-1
ASSLAWGPFPYNEQF
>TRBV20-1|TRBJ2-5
SASVGTGGGLTQY
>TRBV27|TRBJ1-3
ASSAGGWGNTIY
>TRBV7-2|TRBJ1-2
ASSLGARQAPSGYT
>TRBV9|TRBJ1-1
ASSVARGTEAF
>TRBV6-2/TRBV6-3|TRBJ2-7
ASSTRTSGGVYEQY
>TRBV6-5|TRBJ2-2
ASQNRGDTGELF
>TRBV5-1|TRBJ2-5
ASSYSSGQETQY
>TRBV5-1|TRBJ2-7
ASSLDSPYEQY
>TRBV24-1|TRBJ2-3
ATSDSTGGGTDTQY
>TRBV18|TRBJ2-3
ASSPRGVTDTQY
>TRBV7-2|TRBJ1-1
ASSLSGTSMNTEAF
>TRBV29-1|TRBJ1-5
SVDDGGGSPQH
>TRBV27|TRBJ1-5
ASSKITGLRQPQH
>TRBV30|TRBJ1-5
AWSTRDRNQPQH
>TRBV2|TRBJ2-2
ASSRQGTGELF
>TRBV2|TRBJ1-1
ASSEQGWDTEAF
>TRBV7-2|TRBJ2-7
ASRRQGLSYEQY
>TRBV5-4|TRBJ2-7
ASSLAPGQGAYEQY
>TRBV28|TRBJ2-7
ASSLANVYSYEQY
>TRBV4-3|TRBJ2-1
ASSQSPPSGSYNEQF
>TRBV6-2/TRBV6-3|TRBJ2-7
ASSNRGPYEQY
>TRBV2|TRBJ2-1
ASSPTSDYNEQF
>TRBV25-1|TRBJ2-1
ASSKGTGGGNEQF
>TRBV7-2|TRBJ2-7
ASSHGTSGGHEQY
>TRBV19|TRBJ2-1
ASRPGGGANNEQF
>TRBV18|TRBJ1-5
ASSRTGGENQPQH
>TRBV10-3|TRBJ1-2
AGRTGENYGYT
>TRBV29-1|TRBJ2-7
SVERDRGYEQY
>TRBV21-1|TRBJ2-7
ASSSDDRGSPYEQY
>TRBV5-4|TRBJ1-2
ASSLDLPGTHYGYT
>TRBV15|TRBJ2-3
ATSRDPPGGLAGTDTQY
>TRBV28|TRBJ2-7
ASSPGGVYEQY
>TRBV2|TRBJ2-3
ASSEGGGDTQY
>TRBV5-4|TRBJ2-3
ASSRGLAGGPGDTQY
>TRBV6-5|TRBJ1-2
ASSYGGSISGYT
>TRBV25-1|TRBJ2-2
ASSGSRGGIVNTGELF
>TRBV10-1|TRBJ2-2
ASSSGGLGTGELF
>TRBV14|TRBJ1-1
ASSQTGTGIYTEAF
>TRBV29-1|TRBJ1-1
SGGDREAF
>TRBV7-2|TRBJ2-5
ASSWVGGETQY
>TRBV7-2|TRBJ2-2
ASRRPAGTGELF
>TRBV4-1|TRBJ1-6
ASSQDRGDRGGSPLH
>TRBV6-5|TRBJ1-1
ATSLNTEAF
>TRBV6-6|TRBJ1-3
ASSSRQGASGNTIY